Following are 5 T cell receptor beta chains from one sample sequenced in a study of cytomegalovirus exposure and HLA in healthy donors. Researchers ran the PCR with 60 Vbeta and 13 Jbeta primers. TCRdb's table, derived via immunoSEQ multiplex PCR, lists solely in-frame clones and lacks some. The sample consists of roughly 200,000 clones, roughly four fifths of them appearing once. Sequences were obtained from PBMCs. The receptor set was obtained from a male donor in good health and CMV-seronegative.

The CDR3 protein is CASSFRTSTDTQYF. The CDR3 DNA reads TGTGCCAGCAGCTTTAGGACTAGCACAGATACGCAGTATTTT. The chain joins TRBV7-2 to TRBJ2-3, with D perhaps matching TRBD2 (5 bases). The CDR3 contains 14 residues. CDR1 and CDR2 from the germline V gene are SGHTA and FQGNSA. V was cut by 3 bases and J by 0 bases, with 7 bases left in between. Using reference TRBV7-2 and TRBJ2-3 for the parts outside the CDR3, the full variable domain is GAGVSQSPSNKVTEKGKDVELRCDPISGHTALYWYRQSLGQGLEFLIYFQGNSAPDKSGLPSDRFSAERTGGSVSTLTIQRTQQEDSAVYLCASSFRTSTDTQYFGPGTRLTVL.

The chain employs TRBV5-1 and TRBJ2-7; tentatively, D is TRBD1 (6 bases). Germline V gene lookup returns CDR1 SGHRS and CDR2 YFSETQ. V was pared by 0 bases and J by 3 bases, with 10 bases between. The CDR3 consists of 14 residues. The CDR3 is CASSLGGQGYEQYF. CDR3 bases: TGCGCCAGCAGCTTGGGGGGGCAGGGCTACGAGCAGTACTTC.

The chain has TRBV15 and TRBJ2-7, with 11 bases aligning to TRBD1. The CDR3 spans 16 residues. The germline CDR1 and CDR2 sequences are LNHNV and YYDKDF (reference sequence). The junction had 7 bases not matched to a gene; V was cut back by 3 bases and J by 3 bases. This CDR3 reads CATSRPRTGGSYEQYF. As DNA, the CDR3 is TGTGCCACCAGCAGGCCTCGGACAGGGGGCAGCTACGAGCAGTACTTC.

V gene TRBV5-4 combines with J gene TRBJ2-3, with TRBD2 matching 11 bases. The CDR3 totals 16 residues. Looked up from germline, CDR1 is SGHNT and CDR2 is YYREEE (reference sequence). V trimming: 2 bases; J trimming: 3 bases; junction bases outside the gene matches: 5. CDR3: CASSFLLAGETDTQYF. For the CDR3, the DNA is TGTGCCAGCAGCTTCCTACTAGCGGGAGAGACAGATACGCAGTATTTT.

This chain joins TRBV28 and TRBJ2-3; possible D gene TRBD2, 6 bases. Trimming stripped 6 bases from V and 5 bases from J, with 21 bases between. Germline assignment: CDR1 MDHEN and CDR2 SYDVKM. This CDR3 comprises 16 residues. The CDR3 loop is CASRHAPGVFGDTQYF. The CDR3 DNA reads TGTGCCAGCAGACATGCTCCGGGAGTTTTCGGAGATACGCAGTATTTT.